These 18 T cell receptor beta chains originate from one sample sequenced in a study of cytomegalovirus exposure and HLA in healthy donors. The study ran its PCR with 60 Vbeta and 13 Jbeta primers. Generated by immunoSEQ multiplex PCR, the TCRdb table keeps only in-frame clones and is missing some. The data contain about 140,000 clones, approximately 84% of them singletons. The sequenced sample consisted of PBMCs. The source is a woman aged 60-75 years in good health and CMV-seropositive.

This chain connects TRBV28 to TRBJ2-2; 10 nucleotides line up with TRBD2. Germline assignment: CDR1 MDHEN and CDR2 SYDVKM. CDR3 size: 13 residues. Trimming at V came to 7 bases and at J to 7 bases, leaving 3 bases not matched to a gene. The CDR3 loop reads CASKAGGYGELFF. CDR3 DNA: TGTGCCAGCAAAGCGGGAGGGTACGGGGAGCTGTTTTTT.

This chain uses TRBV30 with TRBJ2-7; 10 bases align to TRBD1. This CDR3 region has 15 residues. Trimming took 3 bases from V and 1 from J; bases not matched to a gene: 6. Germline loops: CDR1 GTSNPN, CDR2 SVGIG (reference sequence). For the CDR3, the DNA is TGTGCCTGGAGGGCACGACAGGGGGCATCCTACGAGCAGTACTTC. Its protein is CAWRARQGASYEQYF.

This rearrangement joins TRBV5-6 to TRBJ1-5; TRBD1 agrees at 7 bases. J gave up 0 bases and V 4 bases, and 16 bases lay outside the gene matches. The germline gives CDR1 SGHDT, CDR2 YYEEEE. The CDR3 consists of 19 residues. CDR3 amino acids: CASSQDDRESGLSNQPQHF. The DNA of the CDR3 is TGTGCCAGCAGCCAGGACGACAGGGAGTCAGGTCTTAGCAATCAGCCCCAGCATTTT.

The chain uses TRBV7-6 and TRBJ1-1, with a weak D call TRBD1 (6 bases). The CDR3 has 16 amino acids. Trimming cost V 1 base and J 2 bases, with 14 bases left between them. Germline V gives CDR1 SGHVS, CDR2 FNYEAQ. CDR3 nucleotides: TGTGCCAGCAGCTTAGAGGGAGTAGGGGGAAACACTGAAGCTTTCTTT. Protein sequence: CASSLEGVGGNTEAFF.

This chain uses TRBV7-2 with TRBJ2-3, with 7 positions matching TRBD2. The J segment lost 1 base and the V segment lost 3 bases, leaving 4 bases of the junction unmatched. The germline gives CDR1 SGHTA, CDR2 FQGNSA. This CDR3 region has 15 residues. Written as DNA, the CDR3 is TGTGCCAGCAGCTTTAGGGCGGGAGGCACAGATACGCAGTATTTT. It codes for CASSFRAGGTDTQYF.

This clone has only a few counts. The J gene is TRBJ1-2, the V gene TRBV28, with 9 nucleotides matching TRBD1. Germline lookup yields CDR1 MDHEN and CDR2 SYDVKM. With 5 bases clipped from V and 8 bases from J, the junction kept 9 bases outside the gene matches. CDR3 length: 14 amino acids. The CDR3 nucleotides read TGTGCCAGCAGTAACCCAGGACAGGGGAGAGGCTACACCTTC. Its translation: CASSNPGQGRGYTF.

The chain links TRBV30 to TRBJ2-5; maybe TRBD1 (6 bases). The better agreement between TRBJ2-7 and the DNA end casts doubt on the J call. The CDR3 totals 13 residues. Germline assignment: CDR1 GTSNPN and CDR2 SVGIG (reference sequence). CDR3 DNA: TGTGCCTGGAGTAGGCAGGGGAGAAACGAGCAGTACTTC. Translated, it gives CAWSRQGRNEQYF.

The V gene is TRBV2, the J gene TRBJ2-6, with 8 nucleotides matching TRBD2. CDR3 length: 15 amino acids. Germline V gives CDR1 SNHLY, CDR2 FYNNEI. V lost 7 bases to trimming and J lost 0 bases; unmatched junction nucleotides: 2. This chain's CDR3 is CASTSGFSGANVLTF. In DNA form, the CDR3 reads TGTGCCAGCACTAGCGGGTTCTCTGGGGCCAACGTCCTGACTTTC. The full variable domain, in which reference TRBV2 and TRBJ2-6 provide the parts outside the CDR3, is EPEVTQTPSHQVTQMGQEVILRCVPISNHLYFYWYRQILGQKVEFLVSFYNNEISEKSEIFDDQFSVERPDGSNFTLKIRSTKLEDSAMYFCASTSGFSGANVLTFGAGSRLTVL.

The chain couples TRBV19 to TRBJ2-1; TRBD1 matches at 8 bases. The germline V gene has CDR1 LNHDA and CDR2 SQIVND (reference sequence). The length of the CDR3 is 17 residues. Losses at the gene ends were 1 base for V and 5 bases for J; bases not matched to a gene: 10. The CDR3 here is CASSIVGRGLWDNEQFF. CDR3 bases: TGTGCCAGTAGTATAGTTGGCAGGGGGCTCTGGGACAATGAGCAGTTCTTC.

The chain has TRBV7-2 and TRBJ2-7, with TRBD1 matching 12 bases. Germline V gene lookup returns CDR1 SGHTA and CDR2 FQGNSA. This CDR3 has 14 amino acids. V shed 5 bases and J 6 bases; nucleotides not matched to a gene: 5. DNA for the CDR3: TGTGCCAGCAGCCCCAGGGACAGGGGGCCCGAGCAGTACTTC. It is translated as CASSPRDRGPEQYF.

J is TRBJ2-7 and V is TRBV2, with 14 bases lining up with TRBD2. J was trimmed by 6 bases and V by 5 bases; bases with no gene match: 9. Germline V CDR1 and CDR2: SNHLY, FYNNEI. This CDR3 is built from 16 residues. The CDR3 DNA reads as TGTGCCAGCAGTACCGGGACTAGCGGGAGTGGGGCCGAGCAGTACTTC. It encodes CASSTGTSGSGAEQYF.

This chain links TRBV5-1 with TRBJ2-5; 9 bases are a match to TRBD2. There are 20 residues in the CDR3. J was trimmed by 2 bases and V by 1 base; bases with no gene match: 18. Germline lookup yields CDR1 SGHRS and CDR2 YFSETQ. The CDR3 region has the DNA TGCGCCAGCAGCTTGCCCTCGGGGGAGGCGGGAGGGCCCTGGCAAGAGACCCAGTACTTC. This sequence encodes CASSLPSGEAGGPWQETQYF.

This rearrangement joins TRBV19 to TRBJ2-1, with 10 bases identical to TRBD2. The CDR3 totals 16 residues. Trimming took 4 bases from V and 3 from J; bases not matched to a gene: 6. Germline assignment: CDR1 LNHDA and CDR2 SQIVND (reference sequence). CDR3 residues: CASSTPAGGDYNEQFF. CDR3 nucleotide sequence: TGTGCCAGTAGTACACCAGCGGGAGGGGACTACAATGAGCAGTTCTTC.

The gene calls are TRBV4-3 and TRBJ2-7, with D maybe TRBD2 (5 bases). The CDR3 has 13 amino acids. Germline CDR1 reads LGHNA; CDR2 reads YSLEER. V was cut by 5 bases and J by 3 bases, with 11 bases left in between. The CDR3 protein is CASSSLGGYEQYF. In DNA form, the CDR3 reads TGCGCCAGCAGCTCGCTTGGAGGCTACGAGCAGTACTTC.

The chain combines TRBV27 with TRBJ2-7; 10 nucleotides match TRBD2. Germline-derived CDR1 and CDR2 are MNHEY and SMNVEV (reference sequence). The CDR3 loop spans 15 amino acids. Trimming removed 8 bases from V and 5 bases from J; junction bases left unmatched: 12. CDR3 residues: CASSSSGSIVHEQYF. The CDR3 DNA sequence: TGTGCCAGCTCATCTAGCGGGAGTATCGTCCACGAGCAGTACTTC.

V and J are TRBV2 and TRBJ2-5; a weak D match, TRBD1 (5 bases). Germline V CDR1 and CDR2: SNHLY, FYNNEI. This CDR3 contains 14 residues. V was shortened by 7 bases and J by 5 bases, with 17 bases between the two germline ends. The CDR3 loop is CASTAAETAETQYF. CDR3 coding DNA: TGTGCCAGCACCGCAGCCGAGACAGCGGAGACCCAGTACTTC.

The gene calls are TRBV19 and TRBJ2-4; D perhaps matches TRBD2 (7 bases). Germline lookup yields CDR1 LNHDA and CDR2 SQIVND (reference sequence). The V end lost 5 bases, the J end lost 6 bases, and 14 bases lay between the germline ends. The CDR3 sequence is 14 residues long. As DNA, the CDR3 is TGTGCCAGTAGTCATGTGGGGGGGCTAAACATTCAGTACTTC. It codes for CASSHVGGLNIQYF.

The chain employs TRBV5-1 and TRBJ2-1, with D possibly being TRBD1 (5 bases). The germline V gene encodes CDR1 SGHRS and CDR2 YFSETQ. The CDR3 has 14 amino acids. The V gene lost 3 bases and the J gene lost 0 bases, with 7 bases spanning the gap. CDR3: CASSSDSSYNEQFF. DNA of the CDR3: TGCGCCAGCAGCTCTGACAGCTCCTACAATGAGCAGTTCTTC.